The entry below gives a single T cell receptor (beta chain) sequence along with its context. Antigen unknown. These data belong to a study of a mutant IDH1 vaccine in newly diagnosed glioma. For the study at large: Previous care, which was radiotherapy, temozolomide, or both, most often involved both. Overall study results and limits: There seemed to be no relation between pseudoprogression and changes in top peripheral T cell clonotypes.

Sequencing was performed with immunoSEQ multiplex PCR; in TCRdb, only in-frame clones are kept and a portion is missing. The sample records approximately 60,000 clones, roughly nine tenths being singletons. Time point denoted: week 35, safety follow-up. All doses held 300 ug of mutant IDH1 20-mer peptide, with topical imiquimod. The CDR3 spans 13 residues. V shed 5 bases, J shed 5 bases, and the junction held 4 bases outside the gene matches. Germline V gene data show CDR1 as SGHTA and CDR2 as FQGNSA. J is TRBJ2-3 and V is TRBV7-2; 7 bases agree with TRBD1. The sample in question was PBMCs, obtained from a glioma patient whose treatment included an IDH1 peptide vaccine. This clonotype was obtained from a man in his forties with glioma. CDR3 residues: CASSVNRGDTQYF. Here the CDR3 DNA reads TGTGCCAGCAGCGTAAACAGGGGAGATACGCAGTATTTT. Complete variable domain (other parts from reference TRBV7-2 and TRBJ2-3): GAGVSQSPSNKVTEKGKDVELRCDPISGHTALYWYRQSLGQGLEFLIYFQGNSAPDKSGLPSDRFSAERTGGSVSTLTIQRTQQEDSAVYLCASSVNRGDTQYFGPGTRLTVL.